This T cell receptor (beta chain) was identified in a study of T cell responses to AZD1222 COVID-19 vaccine. Trimming left V 5 bases short and J 4 bases short, with 17 bases between. Germline assignment: CDR1 SGHAT and CDR2 FQDESV (reference sequence). The CDR3 extends over 15 amino acids. The repertoire was sequenced with immunoSEQ multiplex PCR; TCRdb's copy has only in-frame clones and lacks some. The sample yields approximately 99,000 clones, approximately 90% seen once. Whole-study findings and limits: The CD4 TCRs associated with vaccination extended across spike and predominated at 160-218 and 743-854. Targeting of unmutated variant regions was reportedly seen in nearly half of spike-specific TCRs. Repertoires were obtained solely post-peak T cell response.

With respect to this clone: The antigen remains undetermined.

Second-dose timings of about 4 or about 12 weeks were pooled. The receptor was isolated from an adult who received the AZD1222 COVID-19 vaccine. The chain joins TRBV11-1 to TRBJ1-1, with TRBD1 as a possible D gene (5 bases). Material: peripheral blood, obtained 28 days after the second AZD1222 dose. This CDR3 reads CASSRPGSGGTEAFF. The CDR3 DNA reads TGTGCCAGCAGCCGTCCCGGGTCGGGGGGCACTGAAGCTTTCTTT.